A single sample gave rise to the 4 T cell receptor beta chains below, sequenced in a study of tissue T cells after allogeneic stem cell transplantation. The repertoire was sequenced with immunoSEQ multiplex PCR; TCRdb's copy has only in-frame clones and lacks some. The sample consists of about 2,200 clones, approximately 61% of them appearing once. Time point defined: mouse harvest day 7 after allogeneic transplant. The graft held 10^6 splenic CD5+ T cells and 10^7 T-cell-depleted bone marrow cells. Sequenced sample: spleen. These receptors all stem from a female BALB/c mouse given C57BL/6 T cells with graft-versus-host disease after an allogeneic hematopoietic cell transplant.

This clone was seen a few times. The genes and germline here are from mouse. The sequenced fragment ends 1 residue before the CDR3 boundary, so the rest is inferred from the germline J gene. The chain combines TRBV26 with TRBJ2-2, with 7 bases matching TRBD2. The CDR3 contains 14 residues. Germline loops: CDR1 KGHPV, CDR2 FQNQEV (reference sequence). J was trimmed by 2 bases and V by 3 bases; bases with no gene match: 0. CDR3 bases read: TGTGCCAGCAGTCTCTGGGGGAACACCGGGCAGCTCTAC. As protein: CASSLWGNTGQLY. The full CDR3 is CASSLWGNTGQLYF.

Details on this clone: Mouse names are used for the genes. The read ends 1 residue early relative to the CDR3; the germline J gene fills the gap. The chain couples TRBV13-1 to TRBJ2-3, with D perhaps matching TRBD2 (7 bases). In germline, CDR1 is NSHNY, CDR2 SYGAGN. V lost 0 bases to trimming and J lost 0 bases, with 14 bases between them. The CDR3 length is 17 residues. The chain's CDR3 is CASSDGGGPGSAETLYF. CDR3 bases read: TGTGCCAGCAGTGATGGCGGGGGGCCGGGGAGTGCAGAAACGCTGTAT.

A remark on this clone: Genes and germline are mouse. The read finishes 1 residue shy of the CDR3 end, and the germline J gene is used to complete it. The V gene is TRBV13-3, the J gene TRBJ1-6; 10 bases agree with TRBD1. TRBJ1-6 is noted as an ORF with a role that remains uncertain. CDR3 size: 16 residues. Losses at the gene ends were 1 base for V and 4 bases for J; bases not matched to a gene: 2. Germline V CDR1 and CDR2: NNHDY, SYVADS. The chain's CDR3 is CASSDRTGGYNSPLYF. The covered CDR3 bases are TGTGCCAGCAGTGATAGGACAGGGGGGTATAATTCGCCCCTCTAC.

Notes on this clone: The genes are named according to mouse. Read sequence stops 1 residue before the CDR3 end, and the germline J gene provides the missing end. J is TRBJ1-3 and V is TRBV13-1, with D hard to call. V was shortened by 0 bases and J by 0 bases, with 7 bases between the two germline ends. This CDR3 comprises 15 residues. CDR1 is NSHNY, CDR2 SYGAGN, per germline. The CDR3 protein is CASSDGKNSGNTLYF. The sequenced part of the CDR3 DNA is TGTGCCAGCAGTGATGGCAAGAATTCTGGAAATACGCTCTAT.